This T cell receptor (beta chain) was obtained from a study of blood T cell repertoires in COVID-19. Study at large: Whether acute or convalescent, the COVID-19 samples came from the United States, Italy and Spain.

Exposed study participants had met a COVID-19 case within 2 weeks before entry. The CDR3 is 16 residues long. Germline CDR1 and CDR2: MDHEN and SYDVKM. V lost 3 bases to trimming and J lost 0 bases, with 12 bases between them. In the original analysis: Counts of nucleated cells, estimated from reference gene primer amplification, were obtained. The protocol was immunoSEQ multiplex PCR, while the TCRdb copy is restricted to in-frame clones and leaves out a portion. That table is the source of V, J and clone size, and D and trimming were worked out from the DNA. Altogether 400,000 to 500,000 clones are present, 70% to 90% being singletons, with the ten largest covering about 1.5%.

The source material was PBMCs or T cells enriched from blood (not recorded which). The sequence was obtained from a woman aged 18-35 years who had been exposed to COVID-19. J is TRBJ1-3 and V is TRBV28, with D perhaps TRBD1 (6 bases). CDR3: CASSLVGRGSGNTIYF. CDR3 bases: TGTGCCAGCAGTTTGGTTGGCAGGGGCTCTGGAAACACCATATATTTT. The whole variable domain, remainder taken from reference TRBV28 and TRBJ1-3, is DVKVTQSSRYLVKRTGEKVFLECVQDMDHENMFWYRQDPGLGLRLIYFSYDVKMKEKGDIPEGYSVSREKKERFSLILESASTNQTSMYLCASSLVGRGSGNTIYFGEGSWLTVV.